Below, 21 T cell receptor beta chains from the same sample are listed, as sequenced in a study of blood T cell repertoires in COVID-19. Measured with immunoSEQ multiplex PCR; TCRdb has only the in-frame clones, and not every one. The sample includes 350,000 or so clones, 80% to 90% of them seen just once. Sequenced input: peripheral blood. All receptors come from a woman in her thirties with COVID-19, enrolled during active disease.

V and J are TRBV28 and TRBJ2-2; maybe TRBD1 (6 bases). The CDR3 is made up of 14 amino acids. V was trimmed by 8 bases and J by 7 bases, leaving 17 bases between them. Germline V gene lookup returns CDR1 MDHEN and CDR2 SYDVKM. This CDR3 is CASAWDNKGGELFF. Here the CDR3 DNA reads TGTGCCAGCGCCTGGGACAATAAGGGCGGGGAGCTGTTTTTT.

The rearrangement uses TRBV4-3 and TRBJ2-1; D is uncertain. Trimming stripped 1 base from V and 0 bases from J, with 10 bases between. The length of the CDR3 is 16 residues. Per germline, CDR1 LGHNA and CDR2 YSLEER. The CDR3 DNA follows: TGCGCCAGCAGCCAAGGCGTCAGGTCCTCCTACAATGAGCAGTTCTTC. This sequence encodes CASSQGVRSSYNEQFF.

The V and J genes are TRBV4-3 and TRBJ2-7, with D hard to call. Looked up from germline, CDR1 is LGHNA and CDR2 is YSLEER. Trimming shortened V by 2 bases and J by 0 bases, and 14 bases separated the two germline ends. The CDR3 runs to 16 residues. DNA of the CDR3: TGCGCCAGCAGCCAAACACTGACACCGAGCTCCTACGAGCAGTACTTC. Protein product: CASSQTLTPSSYEQYF.

The chain joins TRBV28 to TRBJ2-3, with 8 bases identical to TRBD1. V dropped 4 bases and J dropped 1; count of bases not matched to a gene: 1. Germline assignment: CDR1 MDHEN and CDR2 SYDVKM. CDR3 length: 14 residues. As DNA, the CDR3 is TGTGCCAGCAGTTGGGGACAGGGCACAGATACGCAGTATTTT. Protein: CASSWGQGTDTQYF.

The chain combines TRBV5-4 with TRBJ2-7, with 8 bases lining up with TRBD2. Trimming at V came to 4 bases and at J to 2 bases, leaving 2 bases not matched to a gene. Germline values: CDR1 SGHNT, CDR2 YYREEE (reference sequence). The CDR3 loop spans 13 amino acids. For the CDR3, the DNA is TGTGCCAGCAGCCAGGGACTAGCCTACGAGCAGTACTTC. It codes for CASSQGLAYEQYF.

This clone was counted between two and nine times. V gene TRBV10-3 combines with J gene TRBJ1-5; D remains unclear. In germline, CDR1 is ENHRY, CDR2 SYGVKD. V was trimmed by 6 bases and J by 5 bases, leaving 8 bases between them. The CDR3 is 12 residues long. The CDR3: CAISTDDQPQHF. CDR3 DNA: TGTGCCATCAGCACAGACGATCAGCCCCAGCATTTT.

The chain combines TRBV5-4 with TRBJ1-2, with D hard to call. The CDR3 has 16 amino acids. Germline V gene lookup returns CDR1 SGHNT and CDR2 YYREEE (reference sequence). V lost 0 bases and J 0 bases, leaving 12 bases between the germline ends. CDR3 region: CASSLGTVPTNYGYTF. The CDR3 nucleotides are TGTGCCAGCAGCTTGGGTACAGTACCCACTAACTATGGCTACACCTTC.

The chain uses TRBV5-1 and TRBJ1-2; weak D call: TRBD1 (5 bases). Germline V gives CDR1 SGHRS, CDR2 YFSETQ. Trimming took off 1 base at V and 0 bases at J, with 10 bases between the two ends. CDR3 length: 15 amino acids. CDR3 amino acids: CASSLYGGANYGYTF. The CDR3 DNA reads as TGCGCCAGCAGCTTGTATGGAGGGGCTAACTATGGCTACACCTTC. The full variable domain, with the rest looked up from reference TRBV5-1 and TRBJ1-2, is KAGVTQTPRYLIKTRGQQVTLSCSPISGHRSVSWYQQTPGQGLQFLFEYFSETQRNKGNFPGRFSGRQFSNSRSEMNVSTLELGDSALYLCASSLYGGANYGYTFGSGTRLTVV.

This rearrangement joins TRBV7-8 to TRBJ2-5, with unresolved D. Germline V gene data show CDR1 as SGHVS and CDR2 as FQNEAQ. The CDR3 totals 12 residues. V was shortened by 5 bases and J by 2 bases, with 6 bases between the two germline ends. The CDR3 DNA is TGTGCCAGCAGCCGACCGCAAGAGACCCAGTACTTC. Its translation: CASSRPQETQYF.

This sequence joins TRBV4-3 and TRBJ2-1; TRBD2 matches at 9 bases. CDR1 and CDR2 from the germline V gene are LGHNA and YSLEER. The CDR3 consists of 15 residues. With 3 bases clipped from V and 4 bases from J, the junction kept 4 bases outside the gene matches. The CDR3 here is CASSQWRGGYNEQFF. CDR3 nucleotides: TGCGCCAGCAGCCAGTGGCGGGGGGGATACAATGAGCAGTTCTTC.

V usage is TRBV28 and J usage is TRBJ2-7, with TRBD1 as a possible D gene (6 bases). The CDR3 spans 12 residues. V dropped 6 bases and J dropped 7 bases, with 13 bases sitting between them. Germline lookup yields CDR1 MDHEN and CDR2 SYDVKM. The CDR3 DNA reads as TGTGCCAGCAGCTTTGACAGGTCTGAGCAGTACTTC. Translating it yields CASSFDRSEQYF. Variable domain in full (rest from reference TRBV28 and TRBJ2-7): DVKVTQSSRYLVKRTGEKVFLECVQDMDHENMFWYRQDPGLGLRLIYFSYDVKMKEKGDIPEGYSVSREKKERFSLILESASTNQTSMYLCASSFDRSEQYFGPGTRLTVT.

The gene calls are TRBV5-1 and TRBJ2-1; 8 bases match TRBD2. Germline V gene sequence: CDR1 SGHRS, CDR2 YFSETQ. The J segment lost 7 bases and the V segment lost 0 bases, leaving 3 bases of the junction unmatched. The CDR3 is made up of 14 amino acids. CDR3 loop: CASSLDGRGNEQFF. As DNA, the CDR3 is TGCGCCAGCAGCTTGGACGGGAGGGGGAATGAGCAGTTCTTC.

V gene TRBV28 combines with J gene TRBJ2-7; TRBD2 matches at 8 bases. Germline trimming cut 4 bases from V and 1 base from J; bases unmatched to any gene: 3. The CDR3 contains 14 residues. CDR1 is MDHEN, CDR2 SYDVKM, per germline. This CDR3 is CASSSAGESYEQYF. CDR3 sequence (DNA): TGTGCCAGCAGTTCAGCGGGGGAATCCTACGAGCAGTACTTC.

The chain employs TRBV7-8 and TRBJ2-2; 10 positions agree with TRBD2. Germline V gene lookup returns CDR1 SGHVS and CDR2 FQNEAQ. This CDR3 comprises 17 residues. The V and J ends lost 5 bases and 1 base, in that order; junction bases with no gene match: 7. CDR3 bases: TGTGCCAGCAGCCCAGAATGGACTAGCGGGAACACCGGGGAGCTGTTTTTT. As protein: CASSPEWTSGNTGELFF.

V gene TRBV5-1 combines with J gene TRBJ1-1, with a tentative D call TRBD1 (5 bases). The CDR3 is 15 residues long. The V and J ends lost 6 bases and 0 bases respectively, with 15 bases between them. CDR1 and CDR2 (germline): SGHRS, YFSETQ. The CDR3 region is CASNSGWTMNTEAFF. The DNA of the CDR3 is TGCGCCAGCAACTCAGGGTGGACTATGAACACTGAAGCTTTCTTT.

The V and J genes are TRBV29-1 and TRBJ1-5; 10 bases line up with TRBD1. The CDR3 is 14 residues long. Unmatched junction bases numbered 8, after V lost 6 bases and J lost 6 bases. Per the germline V gene, CDR1 is SQVTM and CDR2 is ANQGSEA. This CDR3 is CSVLGQGDGQPQHF. For the CDR3, the DNA is TGCAGCGTCCTTGGACAGGGGGACGGTCAGCCCCAGCATTTT.

This chain uses TRBV29-1 with TRBJ2-3; 8 bases are shared with TRBD2. V lost 7 bases and J lost 0; bases outside the gene matches: 6. The length of the CDR3 is 14 residues. Germline lookup yields CDR1 SQVTM and CDR2 ANQGSEA. The CDR3 DNA is TGCAGCGGGAACCCTAGCGGGAGCACAGATACGCAGTATTTT. This encodes CSGNPSGSTDTQYF.

The chain links TRBV30 to TRBJ1-5; tentatively, D is TRBD1 (5 bases). Deletions cut 2 bases from V and 5 bases from J, with 13 bases between. The CDR3 spans 14 residues. Germline CDR1 is GTSNPN and CDR2 is SVGIG (reference sequence). The CDR3 coding sequence is TGTGCCTGGAGTCGGGGGGGAATTGATCAGCCCCAGCATTTT. This gives the protein CAWSRGGIDQPQHF.

This clone has just one count. The same CDR3 also results from other DNA sequences found in this sample. The chain carries TRBV19 and TRBJ1-5, with a possible D match to TRBD1 (5 bases). Germline V lookup: CDR1 LNHDA, CDR2 SQIVND (reference sequence). Trimming took off 4 bases at V and 4 bases at J, with 5 bases between the two ends. The CDR3 is made up of 12 amino acids. CDR3 region: CASSTGNQPQHF. The DNA for the CDR3 is TGTGCCAGTAGTACAGGGAATCAGCCCCAGCATTTT.

V usage is TRBV18 and J usage is TRBJ2-5; 8 bases are shared with TRBD2. Trimming at V came to 5 bases and at J to 1 base, leaving 12 bases not matched to a gene. CDR3 length equals 17 residues. Germline V gives CDR1 KGHSH, CDR2 LQKENI. The CDR3 DNA is TGTGCCAGCTCAACTCTCCCTGGCGGGGGGCCCCAAGAGACCCAGTACTTC. It codes for CASSTLPGGGPQETQYF.

The chain couples TRBV28 to TRBJ2-7; the match to TRBD1 covers 7 bases. CDR1 and CDR2 (germline): MDHEN, SYDVKM. The CDR3 is 16 amino acids. J gave up 0 bases and V 6 bases, and 11 bases lay outside the gene matches. CDR3 in DNA: TGTGCCAGCAGCTTTGGTCGACAGGGAACCTCCTACGAGCAGTACTTC. The encoded protein is CASSFGRQGTSYEQYF.